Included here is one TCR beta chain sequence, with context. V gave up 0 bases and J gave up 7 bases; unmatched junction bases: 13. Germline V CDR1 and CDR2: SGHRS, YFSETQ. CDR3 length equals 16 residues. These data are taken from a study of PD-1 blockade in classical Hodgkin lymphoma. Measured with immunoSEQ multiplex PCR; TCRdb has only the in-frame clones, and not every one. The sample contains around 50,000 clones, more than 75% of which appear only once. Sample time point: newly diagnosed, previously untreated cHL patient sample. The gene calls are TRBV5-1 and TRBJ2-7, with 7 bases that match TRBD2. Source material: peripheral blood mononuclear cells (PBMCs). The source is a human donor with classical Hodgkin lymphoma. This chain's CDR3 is CASSLGPGTTLGEQYV. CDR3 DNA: TGCGCCAGCAGCTTGGGGCCCGGGACTACCTTGGGAGAGCAGTACGTC.